The 3 T cell receptor beta chains in this list originate from one sample, sequenced in a study of blood T cell repertoires in COVID-19. TCRdb's copy holds only in-frame clones and misses some; the assay was immunoSEQ multiplex PCR. The sample has about 26,000 clones, 90% seen once; the top ten hold about 11%. The source material was peripheral blood. These TCRs come from a man between 65 and 85 years old with acute or convalescent COVID-19.

The gene calls are TRBV18 and TRBJ2-5, with TRBD1 as a possible D gene (5 bases). Germline V gene sequence: CDR1 KGHSH, CDR2 LQKENI. CDR3 length: 13 residues. The V end lost 3 bases, the J end lost 4 bases, and 9 bases lay between the germline ends. CDR3 nucleotide sequence: TGTGCCAGCTCACCGACAGATCCAGAGACCCAGTACTTC. This encodes CASSPTDPETQYF.

This clone was recorded a few times. The chain recombines TRBV3-1 (or the pseudogene TRBV3-2) with TRBJ2-7, with 8 bases lining up with TRBD2. There are 17 residues in the CDR3. Germline CDR1 reads LGHDT; CDR2 reads YNNKEL (reference sequence). V gave up 4 bases and J gave up 3 bases; unmatched junction bases: 14. The CDR3 here is CASSPLRRAGVVYEQYF. DNA for the CDR3: TGTGCCAGCAGCCCCCTACGAAGAGCGGGAGTAGTCTACGAGCAGTACTTC.

The chain recombines TRBV29-1 with TRBJ1-2, with TRBD1 identical over 9 bases. CDR1 and CDR2 from the germline V gene are SQVTM and ANQGSEA. The CDR3 extends over 15 amino acids. Losses at the gene ends were 4 bases for V and 1 base for J; bases not matched to a gene: 7. The CDR3 nucleotides read TGCAGCGTTGGAGCACAGGGGGCTGATAACTATGGCTACACCTTC. Protein sequence: CSVGAQGADNYGYTF.